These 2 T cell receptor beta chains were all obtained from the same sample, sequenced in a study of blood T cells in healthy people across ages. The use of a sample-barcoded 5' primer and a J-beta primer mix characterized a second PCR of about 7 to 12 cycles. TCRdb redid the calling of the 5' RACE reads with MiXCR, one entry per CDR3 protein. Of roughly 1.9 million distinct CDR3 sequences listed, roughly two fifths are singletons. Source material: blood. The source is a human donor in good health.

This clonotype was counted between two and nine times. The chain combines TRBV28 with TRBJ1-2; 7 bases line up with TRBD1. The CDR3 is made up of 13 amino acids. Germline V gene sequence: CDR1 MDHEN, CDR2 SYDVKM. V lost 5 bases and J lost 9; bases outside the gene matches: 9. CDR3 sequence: CASSTTGEARYTF. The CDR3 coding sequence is TGTGCCAGCAGTACAACAGGGGAGGCACGCTACACCTTC.

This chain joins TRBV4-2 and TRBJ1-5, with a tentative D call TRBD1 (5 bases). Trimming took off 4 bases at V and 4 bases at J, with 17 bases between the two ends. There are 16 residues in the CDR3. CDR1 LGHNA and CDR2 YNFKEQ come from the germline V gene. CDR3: CASSPWGGIQNQPQHF. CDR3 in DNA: TGTGCCAGCAGCCCCTGGGGGGGGATCCAAAATCAGCCCCAGCATTTT.